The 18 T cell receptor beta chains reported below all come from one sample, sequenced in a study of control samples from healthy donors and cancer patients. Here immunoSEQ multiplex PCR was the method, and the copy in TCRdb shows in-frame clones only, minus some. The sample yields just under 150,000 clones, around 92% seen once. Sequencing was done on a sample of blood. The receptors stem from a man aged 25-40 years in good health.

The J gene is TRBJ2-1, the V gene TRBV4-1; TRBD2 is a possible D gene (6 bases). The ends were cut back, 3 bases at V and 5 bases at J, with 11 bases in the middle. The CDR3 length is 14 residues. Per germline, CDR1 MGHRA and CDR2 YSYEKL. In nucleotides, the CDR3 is TGCGCCAGCAGCCACGCGGGGTTAAACAATGAGCAGTTCTTC. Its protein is CASSHAGLNNEQFF.

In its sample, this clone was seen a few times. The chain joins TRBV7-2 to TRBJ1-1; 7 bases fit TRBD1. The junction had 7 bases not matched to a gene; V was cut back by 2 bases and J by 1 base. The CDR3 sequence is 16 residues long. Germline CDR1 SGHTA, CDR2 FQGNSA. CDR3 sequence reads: CASSLPGGGANTEAFF. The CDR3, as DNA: TGTGCCAGCAGCTTACCAGGGGGAGGGGCGAACACTGAAGCTTTCTTT.

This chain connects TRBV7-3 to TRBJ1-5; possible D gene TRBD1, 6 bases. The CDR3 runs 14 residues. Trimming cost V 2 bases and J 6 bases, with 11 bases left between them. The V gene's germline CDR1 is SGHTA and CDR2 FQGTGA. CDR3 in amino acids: CASSLLGGAQPQHF. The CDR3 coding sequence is TGTGCCAGCAGCTTATTAGGGGGGGCTCAGCCCCAGCATTTT.

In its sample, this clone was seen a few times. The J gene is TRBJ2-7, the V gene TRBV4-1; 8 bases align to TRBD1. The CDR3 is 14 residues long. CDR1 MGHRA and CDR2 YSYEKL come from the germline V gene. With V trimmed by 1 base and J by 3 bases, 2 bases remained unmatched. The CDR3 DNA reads TGCGCCAGCAGCCAAGCCGGGACAGGCTACGAGCAGTACTTC. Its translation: CASSQAGTGYEQYF.

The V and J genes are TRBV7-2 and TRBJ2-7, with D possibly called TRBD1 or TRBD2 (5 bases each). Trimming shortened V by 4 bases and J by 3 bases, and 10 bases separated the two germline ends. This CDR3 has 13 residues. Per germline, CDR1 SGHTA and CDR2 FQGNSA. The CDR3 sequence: CASSSGPGYEQYF. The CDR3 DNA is TGTGCCAGCAGCTCGGGGCCAGGCTACGAGCAGTACTTC.

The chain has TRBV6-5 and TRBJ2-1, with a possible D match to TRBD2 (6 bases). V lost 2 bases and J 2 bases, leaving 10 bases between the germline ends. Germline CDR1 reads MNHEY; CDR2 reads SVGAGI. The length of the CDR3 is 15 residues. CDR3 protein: CASSYNAGTYNEQFF. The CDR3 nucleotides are TGTGCCAGCAGTTACAACGCGGGAACCTACAATGAGCAGTTCTTC.

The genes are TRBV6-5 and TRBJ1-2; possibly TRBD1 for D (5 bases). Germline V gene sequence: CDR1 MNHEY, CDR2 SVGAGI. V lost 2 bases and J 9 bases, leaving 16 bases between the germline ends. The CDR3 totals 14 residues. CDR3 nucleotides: TGTGCCAGCAGTTACGGGGGTGGAGGTGATAGCTACACCTTC. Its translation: CASSYGGGGDSYTF.

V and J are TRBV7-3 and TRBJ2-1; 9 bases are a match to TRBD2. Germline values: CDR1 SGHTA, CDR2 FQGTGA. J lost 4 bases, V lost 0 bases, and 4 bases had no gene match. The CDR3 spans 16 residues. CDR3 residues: CASSLTASGAYNEQFF. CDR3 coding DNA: TGTGCCAGCAGCTTAACGGCTAGCGGGGCGTACAATGAGCAGTTCTTC.

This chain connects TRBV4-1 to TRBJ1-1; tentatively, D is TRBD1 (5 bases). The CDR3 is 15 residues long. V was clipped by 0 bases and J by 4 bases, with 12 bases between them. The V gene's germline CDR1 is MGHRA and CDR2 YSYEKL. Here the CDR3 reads CASSQEAGTPTEAFF. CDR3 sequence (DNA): TGCGCCAGCAGCCAAGAGGCAGGGACCCCCACTGAAGCTTTCTTT.

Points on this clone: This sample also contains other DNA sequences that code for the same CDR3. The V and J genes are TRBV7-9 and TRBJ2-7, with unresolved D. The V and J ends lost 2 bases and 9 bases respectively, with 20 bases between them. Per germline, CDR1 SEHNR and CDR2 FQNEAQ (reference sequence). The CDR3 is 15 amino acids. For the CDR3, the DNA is TGTGCCAGCAGCTTATCCCGGCAGGATGGAACCGGGCAGTACTTC. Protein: CASSLSRQDGTGQYF.

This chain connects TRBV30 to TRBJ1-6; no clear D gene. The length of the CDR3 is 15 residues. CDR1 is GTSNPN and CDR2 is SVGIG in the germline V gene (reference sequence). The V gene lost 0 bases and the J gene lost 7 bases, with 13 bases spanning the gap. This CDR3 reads CAWSVRGVWNSPLHF. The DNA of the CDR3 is TGTGCCTGGAGTGTACGCGGGGTTTGGAATTCACCCCTCCACTTT.

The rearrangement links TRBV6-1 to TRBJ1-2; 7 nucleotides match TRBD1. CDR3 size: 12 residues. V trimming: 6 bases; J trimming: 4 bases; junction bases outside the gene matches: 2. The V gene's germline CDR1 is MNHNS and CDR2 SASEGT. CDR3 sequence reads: CASRRQGYGYTF. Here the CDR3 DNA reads TGTGCCAGCAGAAGACAGGGCTATGGCTACACCTTC.

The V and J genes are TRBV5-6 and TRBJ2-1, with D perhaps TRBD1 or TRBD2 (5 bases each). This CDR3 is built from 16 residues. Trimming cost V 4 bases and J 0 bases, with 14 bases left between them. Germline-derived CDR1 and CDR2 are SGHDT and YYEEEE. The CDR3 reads CASSPGDGSSYNEQFF. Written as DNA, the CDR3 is TGTGCCAGCAGCCCCGGGGACGGAAGCTCCTACAATGAGCAGTTCTTC.

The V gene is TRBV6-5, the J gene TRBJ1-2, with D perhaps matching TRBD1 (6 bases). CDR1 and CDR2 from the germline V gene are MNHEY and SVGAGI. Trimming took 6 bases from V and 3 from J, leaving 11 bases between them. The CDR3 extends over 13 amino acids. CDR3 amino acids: CASRPGADYGYTF. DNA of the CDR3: TGTGCCAGCAGGCCGGGGGCTGACTATGGCTACACCTTC.

DNA for the CDR3: TGTGCCAGCAGTTTACAAGGGTTGGATCAGCCCCAGCATTTT. Translated, it gives CASSLQGLDQPQHF. The J gene is TRBJ1-5, the V gene TRBV27, with unresolved D. The CDR3 is 14 residues long. The ends were cut back, 2 bases at V and 5 bases at J, with 10 bases in the middle. Per germline, CDR1 MNHEY and CDR2 SMNVEV (reference sequence).

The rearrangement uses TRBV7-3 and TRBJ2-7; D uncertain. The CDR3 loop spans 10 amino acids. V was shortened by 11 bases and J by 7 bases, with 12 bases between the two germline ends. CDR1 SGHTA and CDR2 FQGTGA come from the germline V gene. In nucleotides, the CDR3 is TGTGCCTCCCCCAGTGAAGAGCAGTACTTC. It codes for CASPSEEQYF.

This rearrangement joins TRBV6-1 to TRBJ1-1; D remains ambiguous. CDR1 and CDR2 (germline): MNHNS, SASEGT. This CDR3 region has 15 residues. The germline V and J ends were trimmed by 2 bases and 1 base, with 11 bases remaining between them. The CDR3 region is CASSEWVQTNTEAFF. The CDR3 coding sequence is TGTGCCAGCAGTGAATGGGTACAAACGAACACTGAAGCTTTCTTT.

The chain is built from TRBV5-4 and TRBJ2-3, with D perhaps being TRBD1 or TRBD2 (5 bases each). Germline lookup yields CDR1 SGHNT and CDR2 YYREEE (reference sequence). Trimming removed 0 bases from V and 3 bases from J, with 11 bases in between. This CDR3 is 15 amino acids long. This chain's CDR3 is CASSLGERGTDTQYF. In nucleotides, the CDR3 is TGTGCCAGCAGCTTGGGAGAGAGGGGAACAGATACGCAGTATTTT.